This is a list of T cell receptor beta chains from one sample in a study of human T cells and chemical hapten exposure. TCRdb reprocessed the RACE reads via MiXCR and lists one record per CDR3 protein. The data contain 330,000 or so distinct CDR3 sequences, just under 6.5% of them singletons. Sequencing used whole blood, obtained in connection with sensitization to the hapten diphenylcyclopropenone (DPC). The receptors derive from a woman under 30 with alopecia areata. Some clones in this sample may be carry-over from other donors' samples. Each CDR3 is given with its conserved first and last residue. The order of the fields is clone size, J gene, V gene, D gene, CDR3 protein, CDR3 DNA. D genes are given only for firm matches. Clone size appears in some rows only: once, few, many, or a class for an expanded clone.

size: many; J: TRBJ1-5; V: TRBV4-1; D: .; CDR3: CASSQVQGSDQPQHF; DNA: TGCGCCAGCAGCCAGGTACAGGGTTCGGATCAGCCCCAGCATTTT
size: .; J: TRBJ2-1; V: TRBV5-6; D: TRBD1; CDR3: CASSTTGPEQFF; DNA: TGTGCCAGCAGCACGACAGGGCCTGAGCAGTTCTTC
size: .; J: TRBJ1-2; V: TRBV6-1; D: .; CDR3: CASAIMSSQVNYGYTF; DNA: TGTGCCAGCGCCATTATGTCATCGCAGGTTAACTATGGCTACACCTTC
size: .; J: TRBJ1-1; V: TRBV12-3/TRBV12-4; D: .; CDR3: CASSLGVAETPPEAFF; DNA: TGTGCCAGCAGTTTAGGTGTCGCGGAAACCCCACCTGAAGCTTTCTTT
size: .; J: TRBJ2-3; V: TRBV12-3/TRBV12-4; D: .; CDR3: CASSRLVTPDTQYF; DNA: TGTGCCAGCAGTCGACTAGTTACCCCAGATACGCAGTATTTT
size: many; J: TRBJ1-1; V: TRBV20-1; D: TRBD1; CDR3: CSAEIRGPAFF; DNA: TGCAGTGCAGAAATCAGGGGGCCAGCTTTCTTT
size: many; J: TRBJ1-2; V: TRBV29-1; D: TRBD1; CDR3: CSVGQGDIGYTF; DNA: TGCAGCGTAGGACAGGGAGATATTGGCTACACCTTC
size: few; J: TRBJ2-1; V: TRBV6-5; D: TRBD1; CDR3: CASSYSGQGVYNEQFF; DNA: TGTGCCAGCAGTTACTCGGGACAGGGAGTCTACAATGAGCAGTTCTTC
size: .; J: TRBJ2-7; V: TRBV10-3; D: .; CDR3: CAISESRAGYEQYF; DNA: TGTGCCATCAGTGAGTCGCGGGCGGGCTACGAGCAGTACTTC
size: .; J: TRBJ2-5; V: TRBV29-1; D: TRBD2; CDR3: CSVDLLRSHAGGTQETQYF; DNA: TGCAGCGTTGATCTCTTAAGGTCTCATGCGGGGGGCACACAAGAGACCCAGTACTTC
size: few; J: TRBJ1-4; V: TRBV6-5; D: TRBD1; CDR3: CASSWDRGRLELFF; DNA: TGTGCCAGCAGTTGGGACAGGGGGCGTTTGGAACTGTTTTTT
size: many; J: TRBJ1-2; V: TRBV5-6; D: .; CDR3: CASSFDPGSHGYTF; DNA: TGTGCCAGCAGCTTCGATCCCGGAAGCCATGGCTACACCTTC
size: .; J: TRBJ1-3; V: TRBV12-3/TRBV12-4; D: .; CDR3: CASSFQHGTNTIYF; DNA: TGTGCCAGCAGTTTCCAACATGGTACGAACACCATATATTTT
size: .; J: TRBJ2-5; V: TRBV9; D: .; CDR3: CASSVRGETQYF; DNA: TGTGCCAGCAGCGTTCGGGGAGAGACCCAGTACTTC
size: many; J: TRBJ1-5; V: TRBV4-3; D: .; CDR3: CASSQDRVRGNQPQHF; DNA: TGCGCCAGCAGCCAAGATAGGGTCCGAGGGAATCAGCCCCAGCATTTT
size: .; J: TRBJ1-6; V: TRBV6-2/TRBV6-3; D: .; CDR3: CASSWGSSPLHF; DNA: TGTGCCAGCAGCTGGGGGAGCTCACCCCTCCACTTT
size: few; J: TRBJ2-3; V: TRBV12-3/TRBV12-4; D: TRBD2; CDR3: CASSSSGVENTQYF; DNA: TGTGCCAGCAGTTCCAGCGGGGTTGAGAATACGCAGTATTTT
size: few; J: TRBJ1-1; V: TRBV29-1; D: .; CDR3: CSVGGGAVIQGKETEAFF; DNA: TGCAGCGTTGGCGGAGGAGCGGTAATACAGGGAAAGGAGACTGAAGCTTTCTTT
size: .; J: TRBJ2-3; V: TRBV7-9; D: TRBD1; CDR3: CASSSHGTGTGGPDTQYF; DNA: TGTGCCAGCAGCTCACATGGGACCGGGACAGGGGGCCCAGATACGCAGTATTTT
size: many; J: TRBJ1-5; V: TRBV7-9; D: TRBD1; CDR3: CASSLEGAGNQPQHF; DNA: TGTGCCAGCAGCTTAGAGGGGGCTGGCAATCAGCCCCAGCATTTT
size: few; J: TRBJ1-4; V: TRBV12-3/TRBV12-4; D: .; CDR3: CASSLGQPSNEKLFF; DNA: TGTGCCAGCAGTTTAGGTCAACCGTCGAATGAAAAACTGTTTTTT
size: many; J: TRBJ1-2; V: TRBV5-1; D: TRBD1; CDR3: CASSSGTGVNYGYTF; DNA: TGCGCCAGCAGCTCCGGGACAGGGGTGAACTATGGCTACACCTTC
size: many; J: TRBJ1-6; V: TRBV6-2/TRBV6-3; D: .; CDR3: CASSYGSTNYSPLHF; DNA: TGTGCCAGCAGTTACGGCTCCACGAACTACTCACCCCTCCACTTT
size: .; J: TRBJ1-1; V: TRBV5-6; D: .; CDR3: CASNSRGVGTEAFF; DNA: TGTGCCAGCAACTCCCGGGGGGTGGGTACTGAAGCTTTCTTT
size: few; J: TRBJ1-5; V: TRBV25-1; D: .; CDR3: CASSEVGTQPQHF; DNA: TGTGCCAGCAGTGAAGTTGGGACTCAGCCCCAGCATTTT
size: few; J: TRBJ2-3; V: TRBV3-1; D: TRBD2; CDR3: CASSQDHGGSDTQYF; DNA: TGTGCCAGCAGCCAAGATCACGGGGGGTCAGATACGCAGTATTTT
size: .; J: TRBJ2-3; V: TRBV4-1; D: .; CDR3: CASSQDRLEQQTQYF; DNA: TGCGCCAGCAGCCAAGATAGGCTAGAGCAGCAAACGCAGTATTTT
size: few; J: TRBJ2-5; V: TRBV5-1; D: .; CDR3: CASSLEGRSETQYF; DNA: TGCGCCAGCAGCTTGGAAGGCAGGTCAGAGACCCAGTACTTC
size: .; J: TRBJ2-5; V: TRBV13; D: .; CDR3: CASSYGSGHKETQYF; DNA: TGTGCCAGCAGCTATGGCTCAGGGCATAAAGAGACCCAGTACTTC
size: .; J: TRBJ2-5; V: TRBV6-6; D: TRBD1; CDR3: CASSYSGPGQGGETQYF; DNA: TGTGCCAGCAGTTACTCGGGACCGGGACAGGGTGGAGAGACCCAGTACTTC
size: .; J: TRBJ2-3; V: TRBV12-2; D: .; CDR3: CASRLADLAGDLTDTQYF; DNA: TGTGCAAGTCGCTTAGCAGACCTAGCGGGGGACCTCACAGATACGCAGTATTTT
size: few; J: TRBJ2-1; V: TRBV4-3; D: .; CDR3: CASSQGRENEQFF; DNA: TGCGCCAGCAGCCAAGGTCGGGAGAATGAGCAGTTCTTC
size: .; J: TRBJ1-5; V: TRBV2; D: .; CDR3: CASSEVQQAGNQPQHF; DNA: TGTGCCAGCAGTGAAGTCCAACAGGCAGGCAATCAGCCCCAGCATTTT
size: few; J: TRBJ2-1; V: TRBV18; D: .; CDR3: CASSAEYNEQFF; DNA: TGTGCCAGCTCAGCCGAATACAATGAGCAGTTCTTC
size: few; J: TRBJ2-3; V: TRBV12-5; D: .; CDR3: CASGQTDTQYF; DNA: TGTGCTAGTGGTCAGACAGATACGCAGTATTTT
size: .; J: TRBJ1-2; V: TRBV2; D: .; CDR3: CASSKDTYYGYTF; DNA: TGTGCCAGCAGCAAGGACACATACTATGGCTACACCTTC
size: many; J: TRBJ2-7; V: TRBV3-1; D: .; CDR3: CASSQDMPYEQYF; DNA: TGTGCCAGCAGCCAAGATATGCCGTACGAGCAGTACTTC
size: many; J: TRBJ2-1; V: TRBV7-2; D: TRBD2; CDR3: CASSPKRGGGYNEQFF; DNA: TGTGCCAGCAGCCCGAAGCGGGGGGGCGGGTACAATGAGCAGTTCTTC
size: .; J: TRBJ2-3; V: TRBV7-3; D: TRBD2; CDR3: CASSPGRAGSTDTQYF; DNA: TGTGCCAGCAGCCCTGGGCGAGCGGGGAGCACAGATACGCAGTATTTT
size: .; J: TRBJ2-3; V: TRBV7-9; D: .; CDR3: CASSLRGNRTDTQYF; DNA: TGTGCCAGCAGCTTAAGGGGGAATAGGACAGATACGCAGTATTTT
size: many; J: TRBJ1-1; V: TRBV7-9; D: .; CDR3: CASSLLGLRDEAFF; DNA: TGTGCCAGCAGCTTATTGGGACTGAGGGATGAAGCTTTCTTT
size: many; J: TRBJ1-2; V: TRBV9; D: TRBD1; CDR3: CASNPSGGNYGYTF; DNA: TGTGCCAGCAACCCCTCAGGGGGCAACTATGGCTACACCTTC
size: many; J: TRBJ1-4; V: TRBV3-1; D: .; CDR3: CASSQDRDGEKLFF; DNA: TGTGCCAGCAGCCAAGATAGGGATGGTGAAAAACTGTTTTTT
size: many; J: TRBJ2-1; V: TRBV5-1; D: .; CDR3: CASSLGGPGNEQFF; DNA: TGCGCCAGCAGCTTGGGGGGGCCGGGGAATGAGCAGTTCTTC
size: .; J: TRBJ1-5; V: TRBV7-9; D: .; CDR3: CASSLAHEPPQHF; DNA: TGTGCCAGCAGCTTAGCGCATGAGCCCCCCCAGCATTTT
size: .; J: TRBJ2-7; V: TRBV7-6; D: .; CDR3: CASSLANGDGEQYF; DNA: TGTGCCAGCAGCTTAGCAAATGGGGACGGCGAGCAGTACTTC
size: few; J: TRBJ2-7; V: TRBV6-4; D: .; CDR3: CASSDVSKGFSYEQYF; DNA: TGTGCCAGCAGTGATGTCTCGAAAGGGTTCTCCTACGAGCAGTACTTC
size: .; J: TRBJ2-1; V: TRBV7-2; D: TRBD1; CDR3: CASMPGQGTNEQFF; DNA: TGTGCCAGCATGCCCGGACAGGGGACCAATGAGCAGTTCTTC